The 28 T cell receptor beta chains below were found in one sample sequenced in a study of T cells in Graves' hyperthyroidism and ophthalmopathy. TCR beta CDR3 sequences were amplified from RNA transcripts. The TCR CDR3 first-round RT-PCR relied on the HTBI primer set. TCRdb re-called the multiplex PCR reads with MiXCR, one entry per CDR3 protein. The data hold about 560,000 distinct CDR3 sequences, with 16% observed a single time. The sequenced material came from blood. The receptors stem from a woman under 30 with Graves' hyperthyroidism.

In this sample, this clonotype turned up many times. The chain uses TRBV5-1 and TRBJ2-7, with TRBD2 identical over 9 bases. With V trimmed by 1 base and J by 2 bases, 4 bases remained unmatched. CDR3 length: 15 amino acids. Per germline, CDR1 SGHRS and CDR2 YFSETQ. CDR3 amino acids: CASSLSPSGTYEQYF. The CDR3 bases are TGCGCCAGCAGCTTGTCACCTAGCGGGACCTACGAGCAGTACTTC.

This clonotype has just a few counts. This chain's CDR3 is CASSQARESGELFF. The DNA of the CDR3 is TGCGCCAGCAGCCAAGCCAGGGAATCCGGGGAGCTGTTTTTT. The chain carries TRBV4-3 and TRBJ2-2; perhaps TRBD1 as D (5 bases). Germline CDR1 reads LGHNA; CDR2 reads YSLEER. This CDR3 spans 14 amino acids. The V end lost 1 base, the J end lost 6 bases, and 9 bases lay between the germline ends.

At least ten counts were recorded for this clonotype. V usage is TRBV7-2 and J usage is TRBJ2-3; 10 positions agree with TRBD1. The V gene's germline CDR1 is SGHTA and CDR2 FQGNSA. The CDR3 sequence is 15 residues long. Germline trimming cut 4 bases from V and 4 bases from J; bases unmatched to any gene: 5. In DNA form, the CDR3 reads TGTGCCAGCAGCTCATCCGGGACAGGGGCAGATACGCAGTATTTT. Its translation: CASSSSGTGADTQYF.

On this clonotype: This sequence may be a read error, since a much larger clone differs from it by one base. This rearrangement joins TRBV2 to TRBJ1-4, with unresolved D. V gave up 4 bases and J gave up 6 bases, with 12 bases separating them. The CDR3 length is 14 residues. Germline V lookup: CDR1 SNHLY, CDR2 FYNNEI. The CDR3 DNA is TGTGCCAGCAGTGGGAGTGATCCGGATGAAAAACTGTTTTTT. Its translation: CASSGSDPDEKLFF. Looking up the rest from reference TRBV2 and TRBJ1-4 gives the full variable domain: EPEVTQTPSHQVTQMGQEVILRCVPISNHLYFYWYRQILGQKVEFLVSFYNNEISEKSEIFDDQFSVERPDGSNFTLKIRSTKLEDSAMYFCASSGSDPDEKLFFGSGTQLSVL.

This clonotype was detected many times. The chain is built from TRBV6-1 and TRBJ2-1, with 7 bases identical to TRBD1. Trimming at V came to 5 bases and at J to 8 bases, leaving 15 bases not matched to a gene. The CDR3 consists of 16 residues. Germline V CDR1 and CDR2: MNHNS, SASEGT. The CDR3 nucleotides are TGTGCCAGCAGTCACGAATCCGGGACAGATGGTGATGAGCAGTTCTTC. This sequence encodes CASSHESGTDGDEQFF.

The chain has TRBV27 and TRBJ2-7; TRBD2 is a possible D gene (5 bases). The ends were cut back, 5 bases at V and 7 bases at J, with 12 bases in the middle. There are 12 residues in the CDR3. Germline V gene data show CDR1 as MNHEY and CDR2 as SMNVEV (reference sequence). CDR3 amino acids: CASSTFTGEQYF. CDR3 nucleotide sequence: TGTGCCAGCAGTACATTCACGGGGGAGCAGTACTTC.

This clonotype was seen a few times. At one end the junction does not follow the germline gene, possibly because of a read error. J is TRBJ1-6 and V is TRBV3-1; no definite D call. The germline gives CDR1 LGHDT, CDR2 YNNKEL (reference sequence). The CDR3 sequence is 14 residues long. The CDR3 DNA is TGTGCCCGCAGCCAAGTACCTCCCGGTTCACCCCTCCACTTT. This sequence encodes CARSQVPPGSPLHF.

This clonotype was counted many times. The gene calls are TRBV6-1 and TRBJ2-2; 14 bases align to TRBD2. Germline V CDR1 and CDR2: MNHNS, SASEGT. This CDR3 has 15 amino acids. V was pared by 4 bases and J by 6 bases, with 1 base of the junction left unmatched. CDR3 in amino acids: CASSGLAGGPGELFF. As DNA, the CDR3 is TGTGCCAGCAGTGGACTAGCGGGAGGGCCCGGGGAGCTGTTTTTT.

This clonotype was picked up many times. The gene calls are TRBV5-1 and TRBJ2-1; D is undetermined. V lost 4 bases, J lost 5 bases, and 10 bases lay in between. The CDR3 has 13 amino acids. The V gene's germline CDR1 is SGHRS and CDR2 YFSETQ. In DNA form, the CDR3 reads TGCGCCAGCAGCCGAATGTACGACAATGAGCAGTTCTTC. It is translated as CASSRMYDNEQFF. The full variable domain, completed using reference TRBV5-1 and TRBJ2-1, is KAGVTQTPRYLIKTRGQQVTLSCSPISGHRSVSWYQQTPGQGLQFLFEYFSETQRNKGNFPGRFSGRQFSNSRSEMNVSTLELGDSALYLCASSRMYDNEQFFGPGTRLTVL.

This clonotype has a count of ten or more. The CDR3 region is CASSLIAAAAYEQYF. Written as DNA, the CDR3 is TGTGCCAGCAGCTTGATTGCAGCGGCTGCCTACGAGCAGTACTTC. V is TRBV5-6 and J is TRBJ2-7, with D maybe TRBD2 (5 bases). The CDR3 is 15 residues long. Germline CDR1 and CDR2: SGHDT and YYEEEE. Trimming pared 1 base from V and 2 bases from J, leaving 13 bases between.

V usage is TRBV19 and J usage is TRBJ2-5, with TRBD2 matching 8 bases. Per the germline V gene, CDR1 is LNHDA and CDR2 is SQIVND (reference sequence). V was pared by 5 bases and J by 5 bases, with 7 bases of the junction left unmatched. CDR3 length: 14 amino acids. The CDR3 spells CASSLRTSRETQYF. CDR3 sequence (DNA): TGTGCCAGTAGTCTCCGGACTAGCAGGGAGACCCAGTACTTC.

The table lists this clonotype with a few counts. The J gene is TRBJ2-1, the V gene TRBV19; 9 nucleotides align to TRBD2. The CDR3 has 15 amino acids. V was pared by 4 bases and J by 5 bases, with 6 bases of the junction left unmatched. Germline loops: CDR1 LNHDA, CDR2 SQIVND (reference sequence). The CDR3 bases are TGTGCCAGTAGTACTCTAGCGGGGTCCCACAATGAGCAGTTCTTC. It encodes CASSTLAGSHNEQFF.

This clonotype was detected many times. The chain carries TRBV20-1 and TRBJ1-5; D unclear. The length of the CDR3 is 14 residues. Trimming left V 2 bases short and J 3 bases short, with 11 bases between. Germline loops: CDR1 DFQATT, CDR2 SNEGSKA (reference sequence). CDR3 nucleotide sequence: TGCAGTGCTAGATCTTACTGGGACAATCAGCCCCAGCATTTT. This codes for CSARSYWDNQPQHF.

The sample holds a few counts of this clonotype. The rearrangement uses TRBV2 and TRBJ1-2; 12 bases line up with TRBD1. CDR3 length: 17 amino acids. The trim removed 2 bases at V and 4 bases at J, leaving 8 bases unmatched. Germline V CDR1 and CDR2: SNHLY, FYNNEI. In nucleotides, the CDR3 is TGTGCCAGCAGTGAATGGGGGGACAGGGGGCATTTCTATGGCTACACCTTC. Translating it yields CASSEWGDRGHFYGYTF.

The rearrangement joins TRBV11-2 to TRBJ2-7; 8 nucleotides agree with TRBD2. V gave up 5 bases and J gave up 4 bases; unmatched junction bases: 13. CDR1 SGHAT and CDR2 FQNNGV come from the germline V gene. This CDR3 contains 16 residues. The CDR3 loop reads CASSHTGTSHPYEQYF. The DNA of the CDR3 is TGTGCCAGCAGCCATACCGGGACTAGTCATCCTTACGAGCAGTACTTC.

Many counts were recorded for this clonotype. The chain has TRBV3-1 and TRBJ2-1, with D possibly TRBD2 on 5 matching bases. Trimming cost V 4 bases and J 0 bases, with 16 bases left between them. The CDR3 covers 17 residues. The germline V gene has CDR1 LGHDT and CDR2 YNNKEL (reference sequence). CDR3: CASSPSRGRSSYNEQFF. The CDR3 nucleotides are TGTGCCAGCAGCCCGTCCCGAGGGAGAAGCTCCTACAATGAGCAGTTCTTC.

There are a few counts of this clonotype. The chain has TRBV20-1 and TRBJ2-3; TRBD2 agrees at 9 bases. J lost 2 bases, V lost 0 bases, and 6 bases had no gene match. The CDR3 length is 16 residues. Germline V gene lookup returns CDR1 DFQATT and CDR2 SNEGSKA (reference sequence). DNA of the CDR3: TGCAGTGCTAGAGATAGGGTAGCGGGGGACACAGATACGCAGTATTTT. Encoded protein: CSARDRVAGDTDTQYF.

The chain uses TRBV24-1 and TRBJ1-5; TRBD1 might be the D (6 bases). V lost 1 base, J lost 4 bases, and 19 bases lay in between. This CDR3 region has 18 residues. CDR1 is KGHDR and CDR2 is SFDVKD in the germline V gene. The DNA of the CDR3 is TGTGCCACCAGTGATTTTATGTTGCCAGGGGCCACTAATCAGCCCCAGCATTTT. Translating it yields CATSDFMLPGATNQPQHF.

This clonotype has ten or more counts. The CDR3 spells CASSLLQGGSPLHF. In nucleotides, the CDR3 is TGTGCCAGCAGTTTGCTACAGGGGGGTTCACCCCTCCACTTT. The chain is built from TRBV28 and TRBJ1-6, with 8 bases fitting TRBD1. This CDR3 has 14 amino acids. Germline CDR1 is MDHEN and CDR2 is SYDVKM. The J segment lost 9 bases and the V segment lost 3 bases, leaving 4 bases of the junction unmatched. The entire variable domain, with the rest obtained from reference TRBV28 and TRBJ1-6, is as follows: DVKVTQSSRYLVKRTGEKVFLECVQDMDHENMFWYRQDPGLGLRLIYFSYDVKMKEKGDIPEGYSVSREKKERFSLILESASTNQTSMYLCASSLLQGGSPLHFGNGTRLTVT.

This chain uses TRBV7-2 with TRBJ2-3; D is uncertain. CDR1 is SGHTA and CDR2 is FQGNSA in the germline V gene. Between the trimmed V and J ends, which lost 2 bases and 4 bases, there was a span of 7 bases. The CDR3 has 13 amino acids. CDR3 residues: CASSLLTADTQYF. CDR3 in DNA: TGTGCCAGCAGCTTATTGACTGCAGATACGCAGTATTTT.

The V gene is TRBV20-1, the J gene TRBJ2-7, with D tentatively TRBD1 or TRBD2 (5 bases each). In germline, CDR1 is DFQATT, CDR2 SNEGSKA (reference sequence). CDR3 length: 13 amino acids. The CDR3: CSAPLGDRYEQYF. The CDR3, as DNA: TGCAGCGCACCGTTGGGGGACCGGTACGAGCAGTACTTC.

This clonotype was seen a few times. This chain connects TRBV6-2 or TRBV6-3 to TRBJ2-1; 10 positions agree with TRBD2. V dropped 6 bases and J dropped 7; count of bases not matched to a gene: 6. The CDR3 is 14 residues long. Germline loops: CDR1 MNHEY, CDR2 SVGEGT. The CDR3 DNA reads TGTGCCAGCAGATTGAGCGGGGGGGCGAATGAGCAGTTCTTC. This sequence encodes CASRLSGGANEQFF.

Ten or more counts support this clonotype. CDR3 DNA: TGTGCCAGCAGCTTAGCCCACACAGATACGCAGTATTTT. This sequence encodes CASSLAHTDTQYF. This sequence joins TRBV7-9 and TRBJ2-3; no firm D call. Trimming took off 0 bases at V and 2 bases at J, with 3 bases between the two ends. This CDR3 has 13 residues. Per the germline V gene, CDR1 is SEHNR and CDR2 is FQNEAQ (reference sequence).

This clonotype appeared a few times. The chain employs TRBV24-1 and TRBJ2-7, with 10 nucleotides matching TRBD1. The V gene end was trimmed by 4 bases and the J gene end by 6 bases; junction bases not matched to a gene: 5. The CDR3 runs to 14 residues. Per germline, CDR1 KGHDR and CDR2 SFDVKD. The CDR3 spells CATSEPGQGSEQYF. The CDR3 DNA follows: TGTGCCACCAGTGAACCGGGACAGGGGAGCGAGCAGTACTTC.

Many counts were recorded for this clonotype. The J gene is TRBJ1-5, the V gene TRBV10-3; 7 bases agree with TRBD1. Germline loops: CDR1 ENHRY, CDR2 SYGVKD. There are 15 residues in the CDR3. Unmatched junction bases numbered 0, after V lost 0 bases and J lost 1 base. This CDR3 is CAISESDRSNQPQHF. The CDR3 DNA follows: TGTGCCATCAGTGAGTCGGACAGGAGCAATCAGCCCCAGCATTTT.

This clonotype showed up just once. A far bigger clonotype differs at one base, so this is likely a read error. This chain connects TRBV28 to TRBJ2-1; 9 bases map to TRBD1. Germline V lookup: CDR1 MDHEN, CDR2 SYDVKM. The CDR3 consists of 13 residues. This CDR3 is CVSSLGQGNEQFF. CDR3 sequence (DNA): TGTGTCAGCAGTTTGGGACAGGGCAATGAGCAGTTCTTC.

A remark on this clonotype: A much larger clone lies one base from this, so it may be a read error. The CDR3 carries no conserved terminal phenylalanine or tryptophan, so it likely arises from a read error. The J gene is TRBJ2-7, the V gene TRBV7-3; a weak D match, TRBD1 (8 bases). The CDR3 runs 13 residues. Trimming took off 5 bases at V and 5 bases at J, with 13 bases between the two ends. Germline V gene sequence: CDR1 SGHTA, CDR2 FQGTGA. The CDR3, as DNA: TGTGCCAGCAGCATTACAGGGGGGGACGAGCAGTACCTC. Protein sequence: CASSITGGDEQYL.

This clonotype showed up just a few times. The rearrangement uses TRBV7-9 and TRBJ2-7, with D perhaps matching TRBD1 (5 bases). Trimming cost V 2 bases and J 2 bases, with 10 bases left between them. From germline, CDR1 is SEHNR and CDR2 FQNEAQ (reference sequence). This CDR3 is 14 amino acids long. CDR3 in DNA: TGTGCCAGCAGCTTATCCGGCAGGGCCTACGAGCAGTACTTC. Its translation: CASSLSGRAYEQYF.